The rows below give T cell receptor beta chains drawn from one sample of a study of OX40 agonist ivuxolimab in advanced cancers. TCRdb keeps only in-frame clones here, not all; method: immunoSEQ multiplex PCR. The table records 99,000 or so clones, about 80% of them present only once. Sequencing used CD4+ or CD8+ T cells sorted from blood, obtained in a trial of the OX40 agonist ivuxolimab. All receptors come from an adult with an advanced solid tumor such as melanoma, head and neck, liver or kidney cancer. The CDR3 runs from the conserved cysteine through the conserved F or W. D genes are given only for firm matches. A row's size may be missing; if present it is once, few, many or a size class.

v_gene,d_gene,abundance,j_gene,CDR3nt,CDR3aa
TRBV5-4,TRBD1,.,TRBJ1-1,TGTGCCAGCAGCTTAATGACAGGGGACACTGAAGCTTTCTTT,CASSLMTGDTEAFF
TRBV4-3,.,.,TRBJ2-3,TGCGCCAGCAGCCAAGGGACATCCACAGATACGCAGTATTTT,CASSQGTSTDTQYF
TRBV4-1,TRBD2,.,TRBJ2-1,TGCGCCAGCAGCCTAGGGCGGGGGGGGCATGAGCAGTTCTTC,CASSLGRGGHEQFF
TRBV5-1,.,few,TRBJ2-7,TGCGCCAGCAGTGAGCACGACGAGCAGTACTTC,CASSEHDEQYF
TRBV21-1,.,few,TRBJ1-5,TGTGCCAGCAGCAAAGGGCTGGTTGGCAATCAGCCCCAGCATTTT,CASSKGLVGNQPQHF
TRBV7-2,TRBD1,.,TRBJ1-5,TGTGCCAGCAGCTACACCAGGGGGCAGGATCAGCCCCAGCATTTT,CASSYTRGQDQPQHF
TRBV7-2,.,.,TRBJ2-3,TGTGCCAGCAGGCCGCGTCAGCTAGCGCCTCACACAGATACGCAGTATTTT,CASRPRQLAPHTDTQYF
TRBV5-6,.,.,TRBJ1-5,TGTGCCAGCAGCTTGGTACGTGACCATCAGCCCCAGCATTTT,CASSLVRDHQPQHF
TRBV18,.,few,TRBJ1-5,TGTGCCAGCTCGGACGGGACAATTCAGCCCCAGCATTTT,CASSDGTIQPQHF
TRBV25-1,TRBD1,.,TRBJ2-1,TGTGCCAGCAGTGTATCCGGGACAGGGACCAATGAGCAGTTCTTC,CASSVSGTGTNEQFF
TRBV7-9,TRBD2,.,TRBJ2-3,TGTGCCAGCAGCCGCCCCCTAGCGGGGGCAGATACGCAGTATTTT,CASSRPLAGADTQYF
TRBV5-1,.,.,TRBJ2-5,TGCGCCAGCAGCATTTCCCAAGAGACCCAGTACTTC,CASSISQETQYF
TRBV21-1,.,.,TRBJ1-5,TGTGCCAGCAGCAAAGCAGGGCCCCCGCCCCAGCATTTT,CASSKAGPPPQHF
TRBV29-1,.,.,TRBJ2-2,TGCAGCGTTGAGGCCCAGCTTACCGGGGAGCTGTTTTTT,CSVEAQLTGELFF
TRBV6-5,.,.,TRBJ2-1,TGTGCCAGCAGGACATCTGAGGTTCATGAGCAGTTCTTC,CASRTSEVHEQFF
TRBV6-6,.,.,TRBJ1-1,TGTGCCAGCAGCGGACAGCACACTGAAGCTTTCTTT,CASSGQHTEAFF